This is a list of T cell receptor beta chains from one sample in a study of cytomegalovirus exposure and HLA in healthy donors. The method was immunoSEQ multiplex PCR; TCRdb's version includes in-frame clones alone and lacks a portion of them. The sample holds about 59,000 clones, 80% to 90% seen once. Sequences were obtained from PBMCs. These receptors were obtained from a man aged 30-40 years in good health and CMV-seropositive. Each CDR3 is given with its conserved first and last residue. The D gene is left open where the match is weak. Rows may omit the clone size; those that give it use once, few, many or a size class.

-	TRBV7-9	TRBJ1-1	-	TGTGCCAGCAGCCATAGGACAGACACTGAAGCTTTCTTT	CASSHRTDTEAFF
TRBD1	TRBV11-1	TRBJ1-1	-	TGTGCCAGCAGCTCGGACAGGGGGAACACTGAAGCTTTCTTT	CASSSDRGNTEAFF
TRBD2	TRBV11-2	TRBJ2-1	-	TGTGCCAGCAGCATTCGGACTAGCGGGACCCTAAGCGATGAGCAGTTCTTC	CASSIRTSGTLSDEQFF
-	TRBV5-1	TRBJ2-7	-	TGCGCCAGCAGCTTGCCTGAGGCCTACGAGCAGTACTTC	CASSLPEAYEQYF
TRBD1	TRBV5-4	TRBJ1-5	-	TGTGCCACTTCGGACAGGGGGAATCAGCCCCAGCATTTT	CATSDRGNQPQHF
-	TRBV5-1	TRBJ2-7	-	TGCGCCAGCAGCCGGATCGGGGGTGGGGAAAACGAGCAGTACTTC	CASSRIGGGENEQYF
-	TRBV6-6	TRBJ2-1	-	TGTGCCAGCACAGACTACAATGAGCAGTTCTTC	CASTDYNEQFF
TRBD2	TRBV5-1	TRBJ2-1	-	TGCGCCAGCAGCTTGAATCTAGCGGGAGACCAGTTCTTC	CASSLNLAGDQFF
-	TRBV11-3	TRBJ2-5	-	TGTGCCAGTAACCGGGGGGCAGAGACCCAGTACTTC	CASNRGAETQYF
-	TRBV6-5	TRBJ1-1	-	TGTGCCAGCAGTTACCCCGGGAGGAACACTGAAGCTTTCTTT	CASSYPGRNTEAFF
-	TRBV6-5	TRBJ1-4	-	TGTGCCAGCAGTAGGGTTAGGGGGAGTGAAAAACTGTTTTTT	CASSRVRGSEKLFF
TRBD2	TRBV7-3	TRBJ2-2	-	TGTGCCAGCAGCCCCCCGGGACTAGGGGGGACCGGGGAGCTGTTTTTT	CASSPPGLGGTGELFF
-	TRBV25-1	TRBJ2-1	-	TGTGCCAGCAGTAGGTATGGGGGGGCAAAGAACAATGAGCAGTTCTTC	CASSRYGGAKNNEQFF
TRBD2	TRBV9	TRBJ2-7	-	TGTGCCAGCAGCCCCCTAGCGGGAGGCCCCTACGAGCAGTACTTC	CASSPLAGGPYEQYF
-	TRBV5-6	TRBJ1-1	once	TGTGCCAGCAGCTTGGCAGGGGTAACTGAAGCTTTCTTT	CASSLAGVTEAFF
TRBD2	TRBV5-4	TRBJ2-1	-	TGTGCCAGCAGCTTGGATGGTAGCGGGGGCAATGAGCAGTTCTTC	CASSLDGSGGNEQFF
-	TRBV30	TRBJ1-5	-	TGTGCCTGGAGTACCCGTGCGGATCAGCCCCAGCATTTT	CAWSTRADQPQHF
TRBD2	TRBV19	TRBJ2-2	-	TGTGCCAGTAGTAGGCCGGGACTAGCGGGAGGAGGGACCGGGGAGCTGTTTTTT	CASSRPGLAGGGTGELFF
-	TRBV10-3	TRBJ1-1	-	TGTGCCATCAGTGATGCAGGACTCCTGAACACTGAAGCTTTCTTT	CAISDAGLLNTEAFF
TRBD1	TRBV7-9	TRBJ1-1	-	TGTGCCAGCAGCTTAGTAGGGGGCATAAACACTGAAGCTTTCTTT	CASSLVGGINTEAFF
TRBD1	TRBV4-1	TRBJ2-7	-	TGCGCCAGCAGCCAATCCCCCGGGACAGGAGCCTACGAGCAGTACTTC	CASSQSPGTGAYEQYF
-	TRBV7-9	TRBJ2-3	-	TGTGCCAGCGGGATAACCGGGGTAGATACGCAGTATTTT	CASGITGVDTQYF
-	TRBV5-1	TRBJ2-1	-	TGCGCCAGCAGCTTGGTTTTGTCGGCAGGGACATACAATGAGCAGTTCTTC	CASSLVLSAGTYNEQFF
TRBD2	TRBV4-1	TRBJ2-1	-	TGCGCCAGCAGCCATCCCTCTGGGGGGGGGTCTTCAGGCCCCAATGAGCAGTTCTTC	CASSHPSGGGSSGPNEQFF
TRBD1	TRBV10-3	TRBJ2-3	-	TGTGCCATCAGGGGGACAGTTAGCACAGATACGCAGTATTTT	CAIRGTVSTDTQYF
TRBD1	TRBV28	TRBJ1-1	-	TGTGCCAGCAGTTCCCCCTCCGGGACAGAGAACACTGAAGCTTTCTTT	CASSSPSGTENTEAFF
-	TRBV6-5	TRBJ1-5	-	TGTGCCAGCAGGAGAGATAGCAATCAGCCCCAGCATTTT	CASRRDSNQPQHF
-	TRBV28	TRBJ2-6	-	TGTGCCAGCAGTTTAGGAGGGGGGGCCAACGTCCTGACTTTC	CASSLGGGANVLTF
TRBD2	TRBV5-4	TRBJ2-3	-	TGTGCCAGCAGCTTGCAGGGACTAGCGGCTACTAGCACAGATACGCAGTATTTT	CASSLQGLAATSTDTQYF
-	TRBV19	TRBJ1-2	-	TGTGCCAGTAGTATAGGGACATGGTCCGGCTACACCTTC	CASSIGTWSGYTF
TRBD1	TRBV28	TRBJ1-4	-	TGTGCCAGCAGTTCCAGGGGGCCCGGAGAAAAACTGTTTTTT	CASSSRGPGEKLFF
TRBD1	TRBV28	TRBJ1-5	-	TGTGCCAGCAGTACAGGGGGCGCCGGCAATCAGCCCCAGCATTTT	CASSTGGAGNQPQHF
-	TRBV2	TRBJ1-1	-	TGTGCCAGCAAGGGGCACATGAACACTGAAGCTTTCTTT	CASKGHMNTEAFF
-	TRBV15	TRBJ2-3	-	TGTGCCACCAGCCCCTTCCGGGACATTTTATCTAGCACAGATACGCAGTATTTT	CATSPFRDILSSTDTQYF
TRBD1	TRBV2	TRBJ1-5	-	TGTGCCAGCACTACCAGACAGGGTAATCAGCCCCAGCATTTT	CASTTRQGNQPQHF
TRBD2	TRBV4-1	TRBJ2-1	-	TGCGCCAGCAGCCACATAAGCGGGAGGGCCGACTCGCACAATGAGCAGTTCTTC	CASSHISGRADSHNEQFF
-	TRBV28	TRBJ2-5	-	TGTGCCACCAAAAGGGGTCAAGAGACCCAGTACTTC	CATKRGQETQYF
TRBD1	TRBV5-1	TRBJ1-4	-	TGCGCCAGCAGCTTGGGGCAATTCAGGGGGAACGAAAAACTGTTTTTT	CASSLGQFRGNEKLFF
TRBD2	TRBV7-2	TRBJ2-2	-	TGTGCCAGCAGCCCCACTAGCGGGATACTTACCGGGGAGCTGTTTTTT	CASSPTSGILTGELFF
-	TRBV7-9	TRBJ2-1	-	TGTGCCAGCAGCTCTCCGGGACACCTCAACAATGAGCAGTTCTTC	CASSSPGHLNNEQFF
-	TRBV7-9	TRBJ2-1	-	TGTGCCAGCAGCCCTACGGCTGCGGAGAACAATGAGCAGTTCTTC	CASSPTAAENNEQFF
-	TRBV6-6	TRBJ2-2	-	TGTGCCAGCATTCTAGGTCACGGGGAGCTGTTTTTT	CASILGHGELFF
TRBD2	TRBV5-1	TRBJ2-1	-	TGCGCCAGCAGCTCTACACCCGGGAGGCAGGGCAGCTACAATGAGCAGTTCTTC	CASSSTPGRQGSYNEQFF
-	TRBV7-8	TRBJ2-1	few	TGTGCCAGCAGCTTAGTCGCGGACAGCTCCTACAATGAGCAGTTCTTC	CASSLVADSSYNEQFF
-	TRBV4-1	TRBJ2-3	-	TGCGCCAGCAGCCAAGATAGGGATAGCGCAAATACGCAGTATTTT	CASSQDRDSANTQYF
TRBD1	TRBV28	TRBJ2-2	-	TGTGCCAGCCAGGGGGCCGGGGAGCTGTTTTTT	CASQGAGELFF
-	TRBV7-2	TRBJ1-1	-	TGTGCCAGCAGGCCCGGGACAACTCTTAACACTGAAGCTTTCTTT	CASRPGTTLNTEAFF
-	TRBV28	TRBJ1-2	-	TGTGCCAGCAGTCCAGACAGCGCGAAATATGGCTACACCTTC	CASSPDSAKYGYTF
-	TRBV2	TRBJ1-4	-	TGTGCCAGCAGGGCGAAATGGGGGGGATGGGAAAAACTGTTTTTT	CASRAKWGGWEKLFF
TRBD1	TRBV19	TRBJ2-7	few	TGTGCCAGTAGTTATCCGGGACAGGGGGACGTGTACTTC	CASSYPGQGDVYF
TRBD1	TRBV19	TRBJ1-5	-	TGTGCCAGTAGTATAGGGACAGGGGGTGGCCAGCCCCAGCATTTT	CASSIGTGGGQPQHF
TRBD2	TRBV27	TRBJ2-2	-	TGTGCCAGCAGTAGCGGGACTTACACCGGGGAGCTGTTTTTT	CASSSGTYTGELFF
-	TRBV18	TRBJ1-1	-	TGTGCCAGCTCACCGCAGGGAGGTGGGACTGAAGCTTTCTTT	CASSPQGGGTEAFF
-	TRBV5-4	TRBJ2-7	-	TGTGCCAGCAGCTTGGAGAACATCCTTTCCGAGCAGTACTTC	CASSLENILSEQYF
-	TRBV27	TRBJ1-1	-	TGTGCCAGCAGTTTGGGCCTCGGAACTGAAGCTTTCTTT	CASSLGLGTEAFF
TRBD2	TRBV7-8	TRBJ2-1	-	TGTGCCAGCAGCCTAGGACTAGACGGAAATGAGCAGTTCTTC	CASSLGLDGNEQFF
-	TRBV7-8	TRBJ2-2	-	TGTGCCAGCAGCTTAAGGGGGTTCGGGGAGCTGTTTTTT	CASSLRGFGELFF